This TCR beta chain was sequenced in a study of PD-1 blockade in classical Hodgkin lymphoma. Turning to the study itself: Once every 2 weeks, patients received intravenous nivolumab at 3 mg/kg.

Study conclusions and caveats: What caused the repertoire differences, perhaps disease activity or prior therapy, remains undefined. Lower baseline TCR diversity marked trial partial responders and progressors.

Time point denoted: cycle 4 day 1 (C4D1), after six to seven weeks of nivolumab. Each patient experienced a relapse that followed autologous stem cell transplantation, and brentuximab vedotin exposure varied. Note on this clone: Its antigen is unknown.

Produced via immunoSEQ multiplex PCR; TCRdb's table is partial and in-frame only. There are tens of thousands of clones in the sample; almost 90% occur only once, and about 15% lies in the top ten. Germline V gene sequence: CDR1 SGHRS, CDR2 YFSETQ. Trimming left V 4 bases short and J 0 bases short, with 13 bases between. This CDR3 is built from 15 residues. The source material was peripheral blood mononuclear cells (PBMCs), sampled before the fourth cycle of nivolumab. This chain joins TRBV5-1 and TRBJ1-2; D remains unclear. The source of this sequence is a human donor with classical Hodgkin lymphoma. CDR3 sequence: CASSLPNAANYGYTF. The CDR3, as DNA: TGCGCCAGCAGCCTACCCAACGCCGCTAACTATGGCTACACCTTC.